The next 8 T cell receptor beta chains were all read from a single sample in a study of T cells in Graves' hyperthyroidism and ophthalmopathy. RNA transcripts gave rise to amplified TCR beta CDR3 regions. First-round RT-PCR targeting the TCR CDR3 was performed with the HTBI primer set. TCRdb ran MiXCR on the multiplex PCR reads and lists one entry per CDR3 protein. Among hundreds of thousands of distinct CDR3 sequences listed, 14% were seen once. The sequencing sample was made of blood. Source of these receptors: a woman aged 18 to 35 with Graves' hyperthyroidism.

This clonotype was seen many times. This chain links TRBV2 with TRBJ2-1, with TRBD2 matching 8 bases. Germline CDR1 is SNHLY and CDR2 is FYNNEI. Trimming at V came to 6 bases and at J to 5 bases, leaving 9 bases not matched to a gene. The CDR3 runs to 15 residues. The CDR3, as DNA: TGTGCCAGCAGACTAGCGGCGAATACTAACAATGAGCAGTTCTTC. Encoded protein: CASRLAANTNNEQFF.

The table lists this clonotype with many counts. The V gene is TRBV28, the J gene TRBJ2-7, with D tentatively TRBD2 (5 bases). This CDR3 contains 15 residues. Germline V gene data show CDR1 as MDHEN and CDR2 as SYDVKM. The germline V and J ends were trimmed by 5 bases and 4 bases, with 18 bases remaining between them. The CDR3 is CASSNLAPFVYEQYF. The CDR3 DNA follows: TGTGCCAGCAGTAATCTAGCACCCTTTGTATACGAGCAGTACTTC.

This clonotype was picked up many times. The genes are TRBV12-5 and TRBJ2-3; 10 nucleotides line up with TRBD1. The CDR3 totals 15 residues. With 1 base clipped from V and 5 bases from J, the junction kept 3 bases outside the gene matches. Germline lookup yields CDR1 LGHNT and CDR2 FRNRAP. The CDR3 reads CASGLGQGAVDTQYF. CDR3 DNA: TGTGCTAGTGGTTTGGGACAGGGGGCCGTAGATACGCAGTATTTT.

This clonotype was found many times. CDR3 sequence (DNA): TGTGCCAGCAGAGAACGGTTAGACACCGGGGAGCTGTTTTTT. Encoded protein: CASRERLDTGELFF. The V and J genes are TRBV2 and TRBJ2-2; D is uncertain. There are 14 residues in the CDR3. V was clipped by 6 bases and J by 3 bases, with 11 bases between them. CDR1 SNHLY and CDR2 FYNNEI come from the germline V gene. Supplemented by reference TRBV2 and TRBJ2-2, the full variable domain reads EPEVTQTPSHQVTQMGQEVILRCVPISNHLYFYWYRQILGQKVEFLVSFYNNEISEKSEIFDDQFSVERPDGSNFTLKIRSTKLEDSAMYFCASRERLDTGELFFGEGSRLTVL.

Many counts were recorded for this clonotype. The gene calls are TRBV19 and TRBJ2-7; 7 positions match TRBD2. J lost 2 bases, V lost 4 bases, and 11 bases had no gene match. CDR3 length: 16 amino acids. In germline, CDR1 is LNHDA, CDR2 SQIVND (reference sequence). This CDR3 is CASSRKAGSVAYEQYF. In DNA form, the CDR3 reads TGTGCCAGTAGTAGAAAAGCGGGATCGGTGGCCTACGAGCAGTACTTC.

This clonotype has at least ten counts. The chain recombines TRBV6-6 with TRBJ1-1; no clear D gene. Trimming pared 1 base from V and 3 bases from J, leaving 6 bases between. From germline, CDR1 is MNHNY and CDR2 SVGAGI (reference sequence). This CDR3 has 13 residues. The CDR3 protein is CASSYWEDTEAFF. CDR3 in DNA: TGTGCCAGCAGTTACTGGGAGGACACTGAAGCTTTCTTT.

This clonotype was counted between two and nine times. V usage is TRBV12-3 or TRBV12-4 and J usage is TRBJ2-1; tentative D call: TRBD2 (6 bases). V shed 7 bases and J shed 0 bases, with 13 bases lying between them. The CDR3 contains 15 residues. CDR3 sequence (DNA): TGTGCCAGCACCCTCGGGAGAAGCTCCTACAATGAGCAGTTCTTC. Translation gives CASTLGRSSYNEQFF.

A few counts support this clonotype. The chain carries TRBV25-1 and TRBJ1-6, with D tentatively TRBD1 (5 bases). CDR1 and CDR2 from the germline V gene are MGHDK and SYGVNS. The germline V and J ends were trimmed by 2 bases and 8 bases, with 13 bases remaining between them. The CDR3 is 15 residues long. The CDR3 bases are TGTGCCAGCAGTGAAAGGCTTCCAGGGCATTCACCCCTCCACTTT. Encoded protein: CASSERLPGHSPLHF.